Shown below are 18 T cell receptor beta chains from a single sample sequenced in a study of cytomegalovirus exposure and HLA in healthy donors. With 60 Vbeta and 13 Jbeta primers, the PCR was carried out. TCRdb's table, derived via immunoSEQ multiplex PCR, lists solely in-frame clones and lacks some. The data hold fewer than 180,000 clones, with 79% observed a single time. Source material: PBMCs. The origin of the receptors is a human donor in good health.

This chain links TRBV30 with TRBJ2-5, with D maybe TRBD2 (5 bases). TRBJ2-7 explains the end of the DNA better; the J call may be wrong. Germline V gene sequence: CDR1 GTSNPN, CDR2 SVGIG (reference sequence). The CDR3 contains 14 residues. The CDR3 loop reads CAWGEQLRPYEQYF. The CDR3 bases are TGTGCCTGGGGGGAGCAGTTGCGCCCCTACGAGCAGTACTTC.

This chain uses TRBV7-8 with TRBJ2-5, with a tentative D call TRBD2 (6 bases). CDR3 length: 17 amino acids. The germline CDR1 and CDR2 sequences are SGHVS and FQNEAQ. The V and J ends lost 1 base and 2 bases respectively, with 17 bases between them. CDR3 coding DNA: TGTGCCAGCAGCTTAGTGGGTGCGGGGATAAGGCAAGAGACCCAGTACTTC. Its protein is CASSLVGAGIRQETQYF.

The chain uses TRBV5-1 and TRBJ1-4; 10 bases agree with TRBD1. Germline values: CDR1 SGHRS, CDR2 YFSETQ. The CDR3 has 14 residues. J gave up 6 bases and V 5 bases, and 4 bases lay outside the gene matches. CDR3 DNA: TGCGCCAGCAGAACCGGGACAGGGGATGAAAAACTGTTTTTT. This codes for CASRTGTGDEKLFF.

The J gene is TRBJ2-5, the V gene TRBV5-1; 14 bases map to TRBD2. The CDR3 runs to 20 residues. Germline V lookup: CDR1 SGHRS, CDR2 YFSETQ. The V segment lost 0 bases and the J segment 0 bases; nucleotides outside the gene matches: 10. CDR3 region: CASSLGLAGGQVLDQETQYF. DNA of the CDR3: TGCGCCAGCAGCTTGGGACTAGCGGGAGGGCAAGTCTTGGACCAAGAGACCCAGTACTTC.

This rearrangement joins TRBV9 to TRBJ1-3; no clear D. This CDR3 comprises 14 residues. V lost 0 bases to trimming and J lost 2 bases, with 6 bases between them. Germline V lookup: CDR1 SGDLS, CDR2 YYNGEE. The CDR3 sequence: CASSVGVTGNTIYF. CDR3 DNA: TGTGCCAGCAGCGTAGGTGTCACTGGAAACACCATATATTTT.

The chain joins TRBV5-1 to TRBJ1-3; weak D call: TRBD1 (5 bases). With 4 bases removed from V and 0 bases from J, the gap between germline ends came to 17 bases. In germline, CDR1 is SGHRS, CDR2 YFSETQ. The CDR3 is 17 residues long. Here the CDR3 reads CASSAAEGVRSGNTIYF. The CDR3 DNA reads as TGCGCCAGCAGCGCAGCTGAAGGGGTGCGCTCTGGAAACACCATATATTTT.

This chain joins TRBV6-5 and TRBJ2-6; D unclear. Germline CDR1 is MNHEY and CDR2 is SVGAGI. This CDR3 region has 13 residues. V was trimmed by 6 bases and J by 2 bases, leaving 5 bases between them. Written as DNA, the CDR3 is TGTGCCAGCAGGGGCCCTGGGGCCAACGTCCTGACTTTC. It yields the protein CASRGPGANVLTF.

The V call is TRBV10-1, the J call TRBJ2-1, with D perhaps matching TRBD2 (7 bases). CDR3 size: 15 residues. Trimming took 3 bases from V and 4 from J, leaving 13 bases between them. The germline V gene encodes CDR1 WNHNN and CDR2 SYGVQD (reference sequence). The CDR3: CASSDGGRGYNEQFF. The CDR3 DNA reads TGCGCCAGCAGTGACGGAGGGAGGGGGTACAATGAGCAGTTCTTC.

The CDR3 region is CASSRRTSGSSETQYF. The CDR3 bases are TGTGCCAGCAGCCGCCGGACTAGCGGGAGTTCAGAGACCCAGTACTTC. The V call is TRBV7-8, the J call TRBJ2-5; 13 nucleotides agree with TRBD2. The V segment lost 5 bases and the J segment 4 bases; nucleotides outside the gene matches: 7. Germline loops: CDR1 SGHVS, CDR2 FQNEAQ. The CDR3 extends over 16 amino acids. Together with reference TRBV7-8 and TRBJ2-5, the CDR3 gives the full variable domain: GAGVSQSPRYKVAKRGQDVALRCDPISGHVSLFWYQQALGQGPEFLTYFQNEAQLDKSGLPSDRFFAERPEGSVSTLKIQRTQQEDSAVYLCASSRRTSGSSETQYFGPGTRLLVL.

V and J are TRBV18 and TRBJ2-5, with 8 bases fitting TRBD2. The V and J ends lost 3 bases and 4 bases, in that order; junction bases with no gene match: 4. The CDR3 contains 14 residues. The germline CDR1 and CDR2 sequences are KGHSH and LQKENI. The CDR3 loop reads CASSPAGGGETQYF. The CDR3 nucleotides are TGTGCCAGCTCACCTGCGGGAGGAGGAGAGACCCAGTACTTC.

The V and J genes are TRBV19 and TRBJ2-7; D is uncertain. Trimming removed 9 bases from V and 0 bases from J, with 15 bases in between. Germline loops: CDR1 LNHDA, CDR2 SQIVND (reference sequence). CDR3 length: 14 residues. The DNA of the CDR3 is TGTGCCAGCCAAGCTAGAAGCAGCTCCTACGAGCAGTACTTC. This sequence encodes CASQARSSSYEQYF. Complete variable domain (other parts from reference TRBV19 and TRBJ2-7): DGGITQSPKYLFRKEGQNVTLSCEQNLNHDAMYWYRQDPGQGLRLIYYSQIVNDFQKGDIAEGYSVSREKKESFPLTVTSAQKNPTAFYLCASQARSSSYEQYFGPGTRLTVT.

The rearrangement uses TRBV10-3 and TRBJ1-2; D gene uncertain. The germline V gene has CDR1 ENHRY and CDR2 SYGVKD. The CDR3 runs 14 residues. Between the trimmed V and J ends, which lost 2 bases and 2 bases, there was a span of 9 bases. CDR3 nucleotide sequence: TGTGCCATCAGTGAGGGCGGGCCGAACTATGGCTACACCTTC. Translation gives CAISEGGPNYGYTF.

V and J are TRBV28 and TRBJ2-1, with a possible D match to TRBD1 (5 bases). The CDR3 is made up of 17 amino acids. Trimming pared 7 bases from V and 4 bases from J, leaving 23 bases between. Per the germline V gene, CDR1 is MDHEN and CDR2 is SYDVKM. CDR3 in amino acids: CASIPPGGQGTYNEQFF. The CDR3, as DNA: TGTGCCAGCATCCCCCCCGGTGGGCAGGGAACTTACAATGAGCAGTTCTTC.

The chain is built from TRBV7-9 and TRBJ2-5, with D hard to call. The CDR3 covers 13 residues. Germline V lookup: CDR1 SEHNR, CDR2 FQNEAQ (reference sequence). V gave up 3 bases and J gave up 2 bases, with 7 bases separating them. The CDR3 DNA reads TGTGCCAGCAGCTTCGGGTCGCAAGAGACCCAGTACTTC. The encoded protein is CASSFGSQETQYF. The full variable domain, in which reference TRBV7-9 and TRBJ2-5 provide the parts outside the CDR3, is DTGVSQNPRHKITKRGQNVTFRCDPISEHNRLYWYRQTLGQGPEFLTYFQNEAQLEKSRLLSDRFSAERPKGSFSTLEIQRTEQGDSAMYLCASSFGSQETQYFGPGTRLLVL.

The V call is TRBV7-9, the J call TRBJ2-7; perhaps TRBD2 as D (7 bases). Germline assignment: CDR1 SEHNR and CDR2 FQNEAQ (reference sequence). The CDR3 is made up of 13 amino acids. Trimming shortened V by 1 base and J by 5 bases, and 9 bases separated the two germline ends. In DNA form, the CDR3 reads TGTGCCAGCAGCTTAGACGGGGGGCACGAGCAGTACTTC. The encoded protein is CASSLDGGHEQYF.

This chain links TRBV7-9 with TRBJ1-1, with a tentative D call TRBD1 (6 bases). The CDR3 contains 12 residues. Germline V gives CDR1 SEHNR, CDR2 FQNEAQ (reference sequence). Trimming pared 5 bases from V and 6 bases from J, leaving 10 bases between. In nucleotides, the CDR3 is TGTGCCAGCAGCCCTAAGGGGGCTGAAGCTTTCTTT. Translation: CASSPKGAEAFF.

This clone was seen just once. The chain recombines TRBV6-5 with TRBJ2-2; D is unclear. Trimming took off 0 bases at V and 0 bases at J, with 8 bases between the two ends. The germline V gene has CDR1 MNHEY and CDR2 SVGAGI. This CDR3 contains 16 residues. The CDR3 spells CASSYSRLTNTGELFF. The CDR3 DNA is TGTGCCAGCAGTTACTCGAGGCTCACGAACACCGGGGAGCTGTTTTTT.

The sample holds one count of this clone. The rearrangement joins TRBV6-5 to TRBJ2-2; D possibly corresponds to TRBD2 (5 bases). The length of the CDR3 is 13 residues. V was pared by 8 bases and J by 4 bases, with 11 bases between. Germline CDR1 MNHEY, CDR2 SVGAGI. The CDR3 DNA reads TGTGCCAGCCGGGGTCCTTCCACCGGGGAGCTGTTTTTT. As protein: CASRGPSTGELFF.